What follows are 25 T cell receptor beta chains derived from one specimen sequenced in a study of T cell repertoires in cytomegalovirus infection. TCRdb reanalysed the reads using MiXCR and keeps one entry per CDR3 protein. The table lists some 560,000 distinct CDR3 sequences, 40% of them singletons. The antigens of these receptors remain unknown. Sequenced material: cultured PBMCs, taken from culture after CMV antigen stimulation. All receptors come from a human donor in good health (CMV status not recorded). Some clones in this sample may be carry-over from other donors' samples.

The rearrangement uses TRBV5-6 and TRBJ1-2; TRBD1 matches 10 bases. This CDR3 is built from 15 residues. The germline V gene has CDR1 SGHDT and CDR2 YYEEEE. With V trimmed by 3 bases and J by 6 bases, 8 bases remained unmatched. Here the CDR3 DNA reads TGTGCCAGCAGCTGGCTGACAGGGGGCCAAGATGGCTACACCTTC. As protein: CASSWLTGGQDGYTF.

The chain carries TRBV7-2 and TRBJ2-7, with 8 bases fitting TRBD1. Trimming took 0 bases from V and 6 from J; bases not matched to a gene: 1. The CDR3 contains 13 residues. Germline CDR1 reads SGHTA; CDR2 reads FQGNSA. CDR3 sequence reads: CASSLADRAEQYF. The CDR3 region has the DNA TGTGCCAGCAGCTTAGCGGACAGGGCCGAGCAGTACTTC.

Concerning this clonotype itself: Germline is not matched at one junction end, which may reflect a read error. CDR3: CASSQEQLPATYEQYF. Written as DNA, the CDR3 is TGTGCCAGCAGCCAAGAACAACTACCCGCTACTTACGAGCAGTACTTC. The chain employs TRBV4-1 and TRBJ2-7; D is ambiguous. Germline V gene data show CDR1 as MGHRA and CDR2 as YSYEKL. The CDR3 runs to 16 residues.

This clonotype has only a few counts. The rearrangement joins TRBV7-2 to TRBJ2-1, with a weak D call TRBD1 (6 bases). V lost 1 base and J lost 9, with 10 bases in between. Germline V gene data show CDR1 as SGHTA and CDR2 as FQGNSA. This CDR3 is built from 13 residues. CDR3 sequence (DNA): TGTGCCAGCAGCTTAGGCGGACAGATTGAGCAGTTCTTC. Protein sequence: CASSLGGQIEQFF.

This clonotype was seen more than once but under ten times. The V gene is TRBV7-9, the J gene TRBJ1-5; possible D gene TRBD1, 6 bases. Trimming took 5 bases from V and 9 from J, leaving 23 bases between them. The CDR3 has 16 amino acids. Looked up from germline, CDR1 is SEHNR and CDR2 is FQNEAQ (reference sequence). The CDR3 DNA reads as TGTGCCAGCAGCCCCGGACGTGCTGGGGAAGGGGGGCCCCAGCATTTT. As protein: CASSPGRAGEGGPQHF.

This clonotype was seen a handful of times. The chain carries TRBV2 and TRBJ2-1, with D possibly being TRBD1 or TRBD2 (6 bases each). CDR1 SNHLY and CDR2 FYNNEI come from the germline V gene. The ends were cut back, 3 bases at V and 11 bases at J, with 17 bases in the middle. The CDR3 contains 14 residues. The CDR3 DNA sequence: TGTGCCAGCAGTGAGGCCATTTCGCGGGACAAGCAGTTCTTC. Amino acid sequence: CASSEAISRDKQFF.

The rearrangement joins TRBV7-8 to TRBJ1-2, with 7 nucleotides matching TRBD1. CDR3 size: 14 residues. The germline CDR1 and CDR2 sequences are SGHVS and FQNEAQ. The V gene end was trimmed by 9 bases and the J gene end by 3 bases; junction bases not matched to a gene: 10. The CDR3 nucleotides are TGTGCCAGTGGCGGTTCCACAGGGGACTATGGCTACACCTTC. Its protein is CASGGSTGDYGYTF.

The chain couples TRBV24-1 to TRBJ1-3; 7 bases agree with TRBD1. Germline-derived CDR1 and CDR2 are KGHDR and SFDVKD. The V segment lost 4 bases and the J segment 0 bases; nucleotides outside the gene matches: 5. The CDR3 has 16 amino acids. The CDR3 sequence: CATSEGTEISGNTIYF. The CDR3 coding sequence is TGTGCCACCAGTGAAGGGACAGAAATCTCTGGAAACACCATATATTTT.

This clonotype showed up many times. This chain uses TRBV7-2 with TRBJ2-5; 8 bases fit TRBD1. Looked up from germline, CDR1 is SGHTA and CDR2 is FQGNSA. With V trimmed by 1 base and J by 2 bases, 9 bases remained unmatched. This CDR3 is built from 17 residues. CDR3 in amino acids: CASSLGGQVSAQETQYF. DNA for the CDR3: TGTGCCAGCAGCTTAGGGGGACAGGTATCCGCGCAAGAGACCCAGTACTTC.

Regarding this clonotype: This may be a read error, as it is one base from a much larger clone. The chain carries TRBV7-2 and TRBJ1-1, with TRBD1 identical over 8 bases. Trimming cost V 5 bases and J 6 bases; bases outside gene matches: 5. CDR3 length: 13 residues. CDR1 SGHTA and CDR2 FQGNSA come from the germline V gene. Here the CDR3 DNA reads TGTGCCAGCAGCCGAGACAGGGGCTCTGAAGCTTTCTTT. Encoded protein: CASSRDRGSEAFF.

Many counts were recorded for this clonotype. The chain carries TRBV7-2 and TRBJ2-7; D remains unclear. CDR1 and CDR2 from the germline V gene are SGHTA and FQGNSA. This CDR3 is 15 amino acids long. Trimming stripped 5 bases from V and 3 bases from J, with 17 bases between. This chain's CDR3 is CASSHSPDGYYEQYF. For the CDR3, the DNA is TGTGCCAGCAGCCATAGCCCCGACGGCTACTACGAGCAGTACTTC. Complete variable domain (other parts from reference TRBV7-2 and TRBJ2-7): GAGVSQSPSNKVTEKGKDVELRCDPISGHTALYWYRQSLGQGLEFLIYFQGNSAPDKSGLPSDRFSAERTGGSVSTLTIQRTQQEDSAVYLCASSHSPDGYYEQYFGPGTRLTVT.

This clonotype has more than one count but fewer than ten. The chain joins TRBV12-3 or TRBV12-4 to TRBJ2-2, with TRBD2 matching 10 bases. This CDR3 region has 14 residues. This chain's CDR3 is CADRVAGGGGELFF. The CDR3 DNA is TGTGCAGATAGGGTAGCGGGAGGAGGTGGGGAGCTGTTTTTT.

The chain carries TRBV2 and TRBJ2-7, with D perhaps given as TRBD1 or TRBD2 (6 bases each). The CDR3 is 15 residues long. V lost 6 bases to trimming and J lost 3 bases, with 18 bases between them. The germline V gene has CDR1 SNHLY and CDR2 FYNNEI. As DNA, the CDR3 is TGTGCCAGCAGGGGACACGGCTCCGGGGGCTACGAGCAGTACTTC. Translating gives CASRGHGSGGYEQYF.

This clonotype turned up a few times. CDR3 sequence (DNA): TGTGCCAGCAGCCCCGGGACAGGGGCCAATCAGCCCCAGCATTTT. Its protein product is CASSPGTGANQPQHF. The V gene is TRBV7-2, the J gene TRBJ1-5, with 10 nucleotides matching TRBD1. The CDR3 is made up of 15 amino acids. CDR1 is SGHTA, CDR2 FQGNSA, per germline. The ends lost 5 bases at V and 3 bases at J; junction bases unmatched: 4.

This clonotype came up a few times. V is TRBV4-1 and J is TRBJ1-2; TRBD1 matches at 8 bases. Unmatched junction bases numbered 4, after V lost 2 bases and J lost 2 bases. The CDR3 consists of 15 residues. Germline V lookup: CDR1 MGHRA, CDR2 YSYEKL. Written as DNA, the CDR3 is TGCGCCAGCAGCCAAAGTGGACAGGGAAACTATGGCTACACCTTC. Translated: CASSQSGQGNYGYTF.

As regards this clonotype: The conserved phenylalanine or tryptophan is not found at the CDR3 terminus, so this likely reflects a read error. The chain joins TRBV6-5 to TRBJ1-5; unclear D gene. Germline loops: CDR1 MNHEY, CDR2 SVGAGI. V shed 7 bases and J shed 1 base, with 14 bases lying between them. This CDR3 has 15 residues. The CDR3 protein is CASTRWVDSNQPQHL. The CDR3 DNA reads as TGTGCCAGCACCCGATGGGTAGACAGCAATCAGCCCCAGCATCTT.

This clonotype came up a few times. V and J are TRBV7-8 and TRBJ2-7, with 13 bases identical to TRBD2. CDR1 and CDR2 (germline): SGHVS, FQNEAQ. Losses at the gene ends were 6 bases for V and 4 bases for J; bases not matched to a gene: 9. The CDR3 covers 16 residues. Here the CDR3 reads CASRATRTSGSYEQYF. CDR3 bases: TGTGCCAGCAGAGCCACGAGGACTAGCGGGAGTTACGAGCAGTACTTC. Combining the CDR3 with reference TRBV7-8 and TRBJ2-7 gives the whole variable domain GAGVSQSPRYKVAKRGQDVALRCDPISGHVSLFWYQQALGQGPEFLTYFQNEAQLDKSGLPSDRFFAERPEGSVSTLKIQRTQQEDSAVYLCASRATRTSGSYEQYFGPGTRLTVT.

The chain employs TRBV6-1 and TRBJ2-3; a possible D gene is TRBD2 (5 bases). Trimming left V 6 bases short and J 6 bases short, with 13 bases between. The CDR3 runs 13 residues. The V gene's germline CDR1 is MNHNS and CDR2 SASEGT. The CDR3 is CASSRTVRDTQYF. DNA for the CDR3: TGTGCCAGCAGCCGGACTGTCCGGGATACGCAGTATTTT.

The chain has TRBV6-4 and TRBJ2-7; D remains ambiguous. V was shortened by 4 bases and J by 3 bases, with 10 bases between the two germline ends. The length of the CDR3 is 13 residues. The germline gives CDR1 MRHNA, CDR2 SNTAGT. The CDR3 bases are TGTGCCAGCAGTGCCCGGGCAGGCTACGAGCAGTACTTC. Its translation is CASSARAGYEQYF.

V and J are TRBV12-3 or TRBV12-4 and TRBJ2-2, with 12 positions matching TRBD2. The CDR3 spans 15 residues. V shed 7 bases, J shed 6 bases, and the junction held 6 bases outside the gene matches. CDR3 in DNA: TGTGCCAGCACCCGGACTAGCGGGATATCCGGGGAGCTGTTTTTT. Protein sequence: CASTRTSGISGELFF.

The chain uses TRBV20-1 and TRBJ2-2; unclear D gene. Trimming took 0 bases from V and 3 from J, leaving 8 bases between them. CDR1 is DFQATT, CDR2 SNEGSKA, per germline (reference sequence). The CDR3 covers 14 residues. The CDR3 DNA is TGCAGTGCTAGAGATCTTAACCACACCGGGGAGCTGTTTTTT. Translated, it gives CSARDLNHTGELFF.

Here the CDR3 reads CASRTLWGYTF. The CDR3 region has the DNA TGTGCCAGCAGGACCCTGTGGGGCTACACCTTC. The rearrangement joins TRBV2 to TRBJ1-2; D gene unclear. Trimming pared 6 bases from V and 8 bases from J, leaving 10 bases between. The CDR3 is made up of 11 amino acids. The germline CDR1 and CDR2 sequences are SNHLY and FYNNEI.

The chain recombines TRBV10-3 with TRBJ1-2; no firm D call. CDR1 and CDR2 (germline): ENHRY, SYGVKD. Trimming took 6 bases from V and 1 from J, leaving 27 bases between them. The CDR3 loop spans 19 amino acids. The CDR3 protein is CAISGPLIVGLTINYGYTF. The CDR3 nucleotides are TGTGCCATCAGCGGCCCCTTAATAGTAGGACTGACGATTAACTATGGCTACACCTTC.

The gene calls are TRBV4-3 and TRBJ1-5; D is uncertain. This CDR3 is 15 amino acids long. The germline gives CDR1 LGHNA, CDR2 YSLEER. V was clipped by 2 bases and J by 7 bases, with 15 bases between them. This chain's CDR3 is CASSQIRQVGQPQHF. CDR3 DNA: TGCGCCAGCAGCCAAATCCGGCAGGTGGGGCAGCCCCAGCATTTT.

V is TRBV5-1 and J is TRBJ1-2; D is uncertain. The ends were cut back, 0 bases at V and 3 bases at J, with 12 bases in the middle. The CDR3 is made up of 15 amino acids. CDR1 is SGHRS, CDR2 YFSETQ, per germline. The CDR3 loop reads CASSLGNTWDYGYTF. The CDR3 DNA reads TGCGCCAGCAGCTTGGGGAACACATGGGACTATGGCTACACCTTC.